This TCR beta chain comes out of a study of T cells in Graves' hyperthyroidism and ophthalmopathy. Study findings and constraints: Most thyroid clonotypes expanded above 0.001 appeared in blood too.

This clonotype was seen a few times. Its antigen is undetermined. Amplified TCR beta CDR3 regions derived from RNA transcripts. With the HTBI primer set, the TCR CDR3 went through a first round of RT-PCR. TCRdb analysed the multiplex PCR reads with MiXCR anew, one entry per CDR3 protein. Among 530,000 or so distinct CDR3 sequences listed, 17% were seen once. Diagnostic decisions used clinical symptoms, serum thyroxine and TRAb, thyroid ultrasound and orbital computed tomography. PBMCs were sourced from roughly 10 ml fresh peripheral blood. The sequencing input was blood. The sequence was collected from a woman under 30 with Graves' ophthalmopathy.

The CDR3 nucleotides are TGTGCCAGCAAACCCGTAATTTTGAATGAGCAGTTCTTC. Translating it yields CASKPVILNEQFF. The J gene is TRBJ2-1, the V gene TRBV27; D call uncertain. Germline lookup yields CDR1 MNHEY and CDR2 SMNVEV (reference sequence). The V and J ends lost 7 bases and 7 bases respectively, with 14 bases between them. The CDR3 is 13 amino acids.